Described below is a single T cell receptor beta chain sequence and its context. Under the authors' procedure: Reference gene primer amplification gave estimated nucleated cell counts. Produced via immunoSEQ multiplex PCR; TCRdb's table is partial and in-frame only. V, J and clone size derive from that table, while D and trimming were established from the DNA sequence. The top ten clones hold under 35% of a sample with tens of thousands of clones, about 83% of them seen once. The germline V and J ends were trimmed by 2 bases and 10 bases, with 8 bases remaining between them. Looked up from germline, CDR1 is SQVTM and CDR2 is ANQGSEA. The CDR3 totals 10 residues. These data come from a study of blood T cell repertoires in COVID-19.

The source material was peripheral blood. The TCR sequence derives from a woman of 80 years or more with acute or convalescent COVID-19. The chain couples TRBV29-1 to TRBJ1-1; D remains ambiguous. The CDR3 nucleotides read TGCAGCGTTGAACAGGTTGGAGCTTTCTTT. This codes for CSVEQVGAFF.